This T cell receptor beta chain was found in a study of blood T cell repertoires in COVID-19. Study overall: Samples of COVID-19 (acute and convalescent) were obtained from the United States, Italy and Spain. In each case, the material was cDNA or gDNA derived from T cells, B-cell-depleted T cells, or PBMCs.

The authors' processing: Amplifying reference gene primers gave estimates of nucleated cell counts. This table comes from immunoSEQ multiplex PCR, and its TCRdb copy is limited to in-frame clones, with some not included. Clone size and the V and J calls come from that table; the DNA yielded D and trimming. The data show more than 95,000 clones, about 86% seen once. This CDR3 region has 15 residues. CDR1 and CDR2 from the germline V gene are SGHTA and FQGNSA. V lost 2 bases, J lost 0 bases, and 11 bases lay in between. Sequences were obtained from peripheral blood. The genes are TRBV7-2 and TRBJ2-7; D is unclear. This receptor was taken from a human donor in a cohort sampled during active COVID-19. CDR3 DNA: TGTGCCAGCAGCTTATCTAGGTGGAGCTCCTACGAGCAGTACTTC. Translated, it gives CASSLSRWSSYEQYF.